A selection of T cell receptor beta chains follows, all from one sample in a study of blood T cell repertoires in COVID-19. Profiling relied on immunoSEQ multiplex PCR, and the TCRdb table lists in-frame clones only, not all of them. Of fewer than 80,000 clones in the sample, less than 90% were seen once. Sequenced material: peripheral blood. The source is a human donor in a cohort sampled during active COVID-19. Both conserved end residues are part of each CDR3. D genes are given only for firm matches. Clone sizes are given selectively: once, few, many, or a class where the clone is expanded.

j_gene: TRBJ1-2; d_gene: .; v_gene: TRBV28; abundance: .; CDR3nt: TGTGCCAGCAGTTCAGGGTATGGCTACACCTTC; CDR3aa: CASSSGYGYTF
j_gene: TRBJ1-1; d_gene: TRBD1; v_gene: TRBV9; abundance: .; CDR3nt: TGTGCCAGCAGCGTAGCTCCGGGACAGGGAGAAAACACTGAAGCTTTCTTT; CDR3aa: CASSVAPGQGENTEAFF
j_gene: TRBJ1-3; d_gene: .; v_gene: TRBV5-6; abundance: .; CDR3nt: TGTGCCAGCAGCGGGTACACGGAGGCTGGAAACACCATATATTTT; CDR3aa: CASSGYTEAGNTIYF
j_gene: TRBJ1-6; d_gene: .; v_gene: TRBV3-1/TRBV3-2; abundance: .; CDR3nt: TGTGCCAGCAGCCAGACAGGCTCCGATAATTCACCCCTCCACTTT; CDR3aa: CASSQTGSDNSPLHF
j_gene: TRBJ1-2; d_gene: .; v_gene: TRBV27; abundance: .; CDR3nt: TGTGCCAGCAGGTCACAGGGTACTAACTATGGCTACACCTTC; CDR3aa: CASRSQGTNYGYTF
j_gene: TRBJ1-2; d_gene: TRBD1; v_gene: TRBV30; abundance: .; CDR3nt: TGTGCCTGGAGTGTAGGGGACAGGGGTGGCTATGGCTACACCTTC; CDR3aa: CAWSVGDRGGYGYTF
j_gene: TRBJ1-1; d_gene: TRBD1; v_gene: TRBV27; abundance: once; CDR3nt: TGTGCCAGCAGTCCTAACCCGGGACAGGGGGCGGGAGCTTTCTTT; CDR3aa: CASSPNPGQGAGAFF
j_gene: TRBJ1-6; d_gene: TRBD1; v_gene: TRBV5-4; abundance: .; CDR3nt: TGTGCCAGCAGCGAAAACAGGGGGCAAGATTCACCCCTCCACTTT; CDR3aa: CASSENRGQDSPLHF
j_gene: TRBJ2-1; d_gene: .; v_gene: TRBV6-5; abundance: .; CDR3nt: TGTGCCAGCACAGTGGATTCTAGCTCCTACAATGAGCAGTTCTTC; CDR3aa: CASTVDSSSYNEQFF
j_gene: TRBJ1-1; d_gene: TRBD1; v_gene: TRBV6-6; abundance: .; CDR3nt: TGTGCCAGCAGTCGCGGACAGGGTTCGAACACTGAAGCTTTCTTT; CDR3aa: CASSRGQGSNTEAFF
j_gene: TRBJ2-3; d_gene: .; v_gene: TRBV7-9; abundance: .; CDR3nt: TGTGCCAGCAGCTTTGAGGGAAGCACAGATACGCAGTATTTT; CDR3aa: CASSFEGSTDTQYF
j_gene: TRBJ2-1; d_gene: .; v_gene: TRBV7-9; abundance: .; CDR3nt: TGTGCCAGCAGCTTAGAGAGAAGGCGGGAAAGCTCCTACAATGAGCAGTTCTTC; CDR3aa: CASSLERRRESSYNEQFF
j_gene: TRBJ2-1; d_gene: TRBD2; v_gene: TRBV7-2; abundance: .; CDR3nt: TGTGCCAGCAGCTTCGCGGGAGGGTCCAATGAGCAGTTCTTC; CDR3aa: CASSFAGGSNEQFF
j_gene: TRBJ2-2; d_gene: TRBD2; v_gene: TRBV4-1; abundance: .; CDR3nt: TGCGCCAGCAGCTTCGAGCGGGAGGCCGGGGAGCTGTTTTTT; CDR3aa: CASSFEREAGELFF
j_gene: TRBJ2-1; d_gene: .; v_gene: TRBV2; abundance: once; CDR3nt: TGTGCCAGCATGAGTCAGGGTTCTGGCGAGCAGTTCTTC; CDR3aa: CASMSQGSGEQFF
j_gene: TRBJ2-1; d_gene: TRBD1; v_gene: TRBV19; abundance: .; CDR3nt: TGTGCCAGTCGAGGGACAGGGTACAATGAGCAGTTCTTC; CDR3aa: CASRGTGYNEQFF
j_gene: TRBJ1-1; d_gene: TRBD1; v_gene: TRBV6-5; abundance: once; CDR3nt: TGTGCCAGCAGTCCAAGGACAGGTAGCGCCCTGGAAGCTTTCTTT; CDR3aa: CASSPRTGSALEAFF
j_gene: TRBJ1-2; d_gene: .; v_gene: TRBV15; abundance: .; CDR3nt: TGTGCCACCAGCAAAGAGGGGGGGAGCCATGGCTACACCTTC; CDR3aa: CATSKEGGSHGYTF
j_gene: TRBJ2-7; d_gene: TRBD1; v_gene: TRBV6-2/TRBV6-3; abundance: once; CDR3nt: TGTGCCAGCAGTTACGGGAATACAGGGGGGCACGAGCAGTACTTC; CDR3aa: CASSYGNTGGHEQYF
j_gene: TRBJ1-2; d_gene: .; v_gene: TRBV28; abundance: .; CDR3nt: TGTGCCAGCAGTATAAGGACAGTCGGGAACTATGGCTACACCTTC; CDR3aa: CASSIRTVGNYGYTF
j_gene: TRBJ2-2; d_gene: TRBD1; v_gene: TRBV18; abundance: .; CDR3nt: TGTGCCAGCTCACGGACAGGGGCGAACACCGGGGAGCTGTTTTTT; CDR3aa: CASSRTGANTGELFF
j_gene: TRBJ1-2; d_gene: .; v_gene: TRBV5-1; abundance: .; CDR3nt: TGCGCCAGCAGCTTCGGGACTCTCCACGATGGCTACACCTTC; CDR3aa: CASSFGTLHDGYTF
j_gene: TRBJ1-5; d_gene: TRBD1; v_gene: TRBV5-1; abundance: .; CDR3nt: TGCGCCAGCAGGCCCACAGGGGACGGGAGCAATCAGCCCCAGCATTTT; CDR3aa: CASRPTGDGSNQPQHF
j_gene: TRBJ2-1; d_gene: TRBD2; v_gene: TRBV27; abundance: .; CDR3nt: TGTGCCAGCATCGGACTAGCGGATGCTCGGCATGAGCAGTTCTTC; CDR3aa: CASIGLADARHEQFF
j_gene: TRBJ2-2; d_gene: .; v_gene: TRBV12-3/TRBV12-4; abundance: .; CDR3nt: TGTGCCAGCAGTCAGAACACCGGGGAGCTGTTTTTT; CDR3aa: CASSQNTGELFF
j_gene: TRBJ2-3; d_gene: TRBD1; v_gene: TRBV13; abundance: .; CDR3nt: TGTGCCAGCAGCCCGGGGACAGGGAAGCCCGATTTT; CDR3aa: CASSPGTGKPDF
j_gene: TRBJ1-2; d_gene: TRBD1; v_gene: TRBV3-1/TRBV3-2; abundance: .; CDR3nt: TGTGCCAGCAGCCAAGTGCAGGGGGATGGCTACACCTTC; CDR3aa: CASSQVQGDGYTF
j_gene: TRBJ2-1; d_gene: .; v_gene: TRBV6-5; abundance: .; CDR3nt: TGTGCCAGCAGCCCCGGGACTGGGTTACAGTTCTTC; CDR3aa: CASSPGTGLQFF
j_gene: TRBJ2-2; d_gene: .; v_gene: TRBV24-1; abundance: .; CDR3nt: TGTGCCACCAGTGATTTTGCCCTTGGGCCCTCAGAGAAGAAGCACAACACCGGGGAGCTGTTTTTT; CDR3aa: CATSDFALGPSEKKHNTGELFF
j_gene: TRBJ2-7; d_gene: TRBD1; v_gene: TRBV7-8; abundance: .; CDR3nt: TGTGCCAGCAGCACAACATCCGGGACAGGGAATTCCTACGAGCAGTACTTC; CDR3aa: CASSTTSGTGNSYEQYF
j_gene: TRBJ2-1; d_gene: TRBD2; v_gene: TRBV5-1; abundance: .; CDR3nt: TGCGCCAGCAGCTTAGCGGGGGGGCCCGATGAGCAGTTCTTC; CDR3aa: CASSLAGGPDEQFF
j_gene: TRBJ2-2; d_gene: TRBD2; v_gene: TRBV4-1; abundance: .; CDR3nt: TGCGCCAGCAGCCAGGGCCTAGCGGGGTACACCGGGGAGCTGTTTTTT; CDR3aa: CASSQGLAGYTGELFF
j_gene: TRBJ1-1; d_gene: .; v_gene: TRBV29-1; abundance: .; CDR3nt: TGCAGCGCCCTACAGGGGAACACTGAAGCTTTCTTT; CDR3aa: CSALQGNTEAFF
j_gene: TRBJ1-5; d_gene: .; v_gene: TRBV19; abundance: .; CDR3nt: TGTGCCAGTAGCTTCTCATCCTCACAGCTAAAAGGCAATCAGCCCCAGCATTTT; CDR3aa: CASSFSSSQLKGNQPQHF
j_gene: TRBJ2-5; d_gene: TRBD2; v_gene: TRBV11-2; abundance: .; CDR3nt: TGTGCCAGCAGCCTCTACTCAAGACTAGCGGGGGGGCGGGAGACCCAGTACTTC; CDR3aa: CASSLYSRLAGGRETQYF
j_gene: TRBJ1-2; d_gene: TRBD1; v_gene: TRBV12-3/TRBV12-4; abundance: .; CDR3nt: TGTGCCAGCAGTCCGACAGGGGCTAGCGGCTACACCTTC; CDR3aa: CASSPTGASGYTF
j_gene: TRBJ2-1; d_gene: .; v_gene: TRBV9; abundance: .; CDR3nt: TGTGCCAGCAGCGTAGAGGCGGGCCTTAGCTCCTACAATGAGCAGTTCTTC; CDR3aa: CASSVEAGLSSYNEQFF
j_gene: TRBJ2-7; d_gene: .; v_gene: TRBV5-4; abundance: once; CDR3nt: TGTGCCAGCAGCACCCGGGACAAAGGATACGAGCAGTACTTC; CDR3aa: CASSTRDKGYEQYF
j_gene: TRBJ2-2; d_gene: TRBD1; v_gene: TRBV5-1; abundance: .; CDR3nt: TGCGCCAGCACCTTCTATTACCCCGGGACAGTAAGCACCGGGGAGCTGTTTTTT; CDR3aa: CASTFYYPGTVSTGELFF
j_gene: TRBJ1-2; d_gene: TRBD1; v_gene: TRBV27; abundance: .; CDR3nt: TGTGCCAGCAGTTTGAGACAGGGGGCGCGGAGCTATGGCTACACCTTC; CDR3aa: CASSLRQGARSYGYTF